This T cell receptor (beta chain) derives from a study of OX40 agonist ivuxolimab in advanced cancers. Overall study context: The patients received agonistic anti-OX40 (CD134) antibody ivuxolimab. People who had prior anti-PD-1, anti-PD-L1 or anti-CTLA-4 therapy could take part, and around 39% had some. The study, taken as a whole, reports: At 0.1 to 3.0 mg/kg and by week 6, CD4+ and CD8+ T cells in the blood had expanded clonally.

Remarks on this clone: Its target is unknown.

Generated by immunoSEQ multiplex PCR, the TCRdb table keeps only in-frame clones and is missing some. Seen here are tens of thousands of clones, 75% to 90% observed once, and the top ten hold 0.94%. The material sequenced was CD4+ or CD8+ T cells sorted from blood, taken in a trial of the OX40 agonist ivuxolimab. The clonotype originates from an adult with an advanced solid tumor such as melanoma, head and neck, liver or kidney cancer.

The CDR3, as DNA: TGTGCCAGTAGTTCGGGACAGGGTTCGAACACTGAAGCTTTCTTT. Amino acid sequence: CASSSGQGSNTEAFF. The rearrangement joins TRBV19 to TRBJ1-1; 9 nucleotides align to TRBD1. Trimming cost V 5 bases and J 1 base; bases outside gene matches: 5. The CDR3 spans 15 residues. Germline loops: CDR1 LNHDA, CDR2 SQIVND (reference sequence).